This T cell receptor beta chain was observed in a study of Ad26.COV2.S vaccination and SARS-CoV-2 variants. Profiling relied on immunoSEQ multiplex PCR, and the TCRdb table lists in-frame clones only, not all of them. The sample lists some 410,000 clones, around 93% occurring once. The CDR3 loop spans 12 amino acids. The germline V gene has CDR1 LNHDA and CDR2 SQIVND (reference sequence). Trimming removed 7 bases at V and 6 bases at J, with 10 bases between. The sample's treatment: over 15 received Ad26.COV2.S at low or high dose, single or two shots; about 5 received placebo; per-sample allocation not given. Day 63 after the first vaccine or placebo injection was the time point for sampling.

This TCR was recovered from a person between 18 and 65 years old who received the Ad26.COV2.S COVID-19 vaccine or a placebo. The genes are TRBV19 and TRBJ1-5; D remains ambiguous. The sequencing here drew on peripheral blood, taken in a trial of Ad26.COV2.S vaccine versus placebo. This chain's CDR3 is CASNLGIQPQHF. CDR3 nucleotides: TGTGCCAGTAATCTAGGTATTCAGCCCCAGCATTTT. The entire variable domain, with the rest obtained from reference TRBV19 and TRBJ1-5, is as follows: DGGITQSPKYLFRKEGQNVTLSCEQNLNHDAMYWYRQDPGQGLRLIYYSQIVNDFQKGDIAEGYSVSREKKESFPLTVTSAQKNPTAFYLCASNLGIQPQHFGDGTRLSIL.